These 30 T cell receptor beta chains were sequenced from one sample in a study of OX40 agonist ivuxolimab in advanced cancers. Some clones are missing from TCRdb's copy, which holds only in-frame ones; the method was immunoSEQ multiplex PCR. Among tens of thousands of clones listed, approximately 80% were seen once. Material: CD4+ or CD8+ T cells sorted from blood, obtained in a trial of the OX40 agonist ivuxolimab. The source of these receptors is an adult with an advanced solid tumor such as melanoma, head and neck, liver or kidney cancer.

V gene TRBV7-2 combines with J gene TRBJ1-5; 11 bases align to TRBD1. The CDR3 has 14 amino acids. With 5 bases clipped from V and 7 bases from J, the junction kept 4 bases outside the gene matches. The V gene's germline CDR1 is SGHTA and CDR2 FQGNSA. The CDR3 nucleotides read TGTGCCAGCAGCGGGACAGGGGGGGGACAGCCCCAGCATTTT. It yields the protein CASSGTGGGQPQHF.

The chain couples TRBV28 to TRBJ2-7, with D possibly being TRBD1 (6 bases). The germline V gene has CDR1 MDHEN and CDR2 SYDVKM. V was pared by 6 bases and J by 2 bases, with 11 bases between. This CDR3 is built from 13 residues. DNA for the CDR3: TGTGCCAGCAGGCGGACAGATACCTACGAGCAGTACTTC. Protein sequence: CASRRTDTYEQYF.

The chain carries TRBV5-6 and TRBJ1-2; D ambiguous. CDR1 and CDR2 from the germline V gene are SGHDT and YYEEEE. The ends were cut back, 1 base at V and 10 bases at J, with 8 bases in the middle. The length of the CDR3 is 11 residues. Here the CDR3 reads CASSLRGYYTF. The CDR3, as DNA: TGTGCCAGCAGCTTGCGTGGTTACTACACCTTC.

This chain links TRBV15 with TRBJ2-5; perhaps TRBD1 as D (6 bases). The CDR3 runs 15 residues. The V and J ends lost 5 bases and 5 bases respectively, with 18 bases between them. Germline CDR1 and CDR2: LNHNV and YYDKDF (reference sequence). The CDR3 DNA follows: TGTGCCACCAGCGTCAGTGGACAGCATAGGGAGACCCAGTACTTC. Amino acid sequence: CATSVSGQHRETQYF.

For the CDR3, the DNA is TGCGCCAGCAGCCAAGAGGAAGGGTCAGCCCAGCATTTT. Translated, it gives CASSQEEGSAQHF. This sequence joins TRBV4-3 and TRBJ1-5, with D unresolved. Between the trimmed V and J ends, which lost 0 bases and 11 bases, there was a span of 11 bases. The CDR3 has 13 residues. Per the germline V gene, CDR1 is LGHNA and CDR2 is YSLEER.

In this sample, this clone turned up once. Other DNA sequences within the sample encode an identical CDR3. This chain connects TRBV11-2 to TRBJ2-1, with 11 nucleotides matching TRBD2. CDR1 is SGHAT, CDR2 FQNNGV, per germline. The V segment lost 5 bases and the J segment 4 bases; nucleotides outside the gene matches: 13. The CDR3 has 18 residues. CDR3 region: CASSPTFRSGGVYNEQFF. In DNA, the CDR3 is TGTGCCAGCAGCCCTACTTTTCGTAGCGGGGGGGTGTACAATGAGCAGTTCTTC.

The genes are TRBV7-2 and TRBJ1-1; the D is unclear. Germline CDR1 and CDR2: SGHTA and FQGNSA. CDR3 length: 16 amino acids. The V end was cut by 1 base, the J end by 10 bases, with 22 bases between. The CDR3 loop reads CASSLVWSRTGSGAFF. The CDR3, as DNA: TGTGCCAGCAGCTTAGTCTGGTCCCGGACTGGTTCCGGAGCTTTCTTT. Together with reference TRBV7-2 and TRBJ1-1, the CDR3 gives the full variable domain: GAGVSQSPSNKVTEKGKDVELRCDPISGHTALYWYRQSLGQGLEFLIYFQGNSAPDKSGLPSDRFSAERTGGSVSTLTIQRTQQEDSAVYLCASSLVWSRTGSGAFFGQGTRLTVV.

The V call is TRBV11-1, the J call TRBJ2-7, with 7 bases that match TRBD1. Germline assignment: CDR1 SGHAT and CDR2 FQDESV (reference sequence). This CDR3 region has 16 residues. The trim removed 5 bases at V and 1 base at J, leaving 11 bases unmatched. CDR3 in DNA: TGTGCCAGCAGCCCTCCCAACAGGGGAGATTCCTACGAGCAGTACTTC. This translates into CASSPPNRGDSYEQYF.

In this sample, this clone turned up once. This chain uses TRBV4-3 with TRBJ2-1, with D perhaps matching TRBD2 (6 bases). Germline V lookup: CDR1 LGHNA, CDR2 YSLEER. The CDR3 is made up of 17 amino acids. The ends were cut back, 1 base at V and 8 bases at J, with 21 bases in the middle. CDR3 in amino acids: CASSQGLGGGEWDEQFF. CDR3 sequence (DNA): TGCGCCAGCAGCCAAGGATTGGGGGGAGGTGAGTGGGATGAGCAGTTCTTC.

The J gene is TRBJ2-5, the V gene TRBV2, with D possibly being TRBD2 (5 bases). In germline, CDR1 is SNHLY, CDR2 FYNNEI. Trimming removed 6 bases at V and 1 base at J, with 15 bases between. The CDR3 spans 15 residues. CDR3 in amino acids: CASRDLGPTQETQYF. The CDR3 DNA sequence: TGTGCCAGCAGGGACTTAGGACCTACCCAAGAGACCCAGTACTTC.

V is TRBV27 and J is TRBJ2-7, with a weak D call TRBD1 (5 bases). Germline CDR1 MNHEY, CDR2 SMNVEV (reference sequence). V was clipped by 5 bases and J by 6 bases, with 17 bases between them. The CDR3 length is 14 residues. The CDR3 loop reads CASSSSAGRAEQYF. Written as DNA, the CDR3 is TGTGCCAGCAGTAGCTCAGCAGGCAGGGCCGAGCAGTACTTC.

The chain is built from TRBV6-7 and TRBJ2-1, with 7 nucleotides matching TRBD1. TRBV6-7 is given ORF status, its function remaining uncertain. V lost 4 bases and J lost 5; bases outside the gene matches: 11. This CDR3 contains 16 residues. The CDR3 region is CASSCIQGKKDNEQFF. The CDR3 DNA sequence: TGTGCCAGCAGTTGTATACAGGGGAAGAAGGACAATGAGCAGTTCTTC.

CDR3 sequence: CASSKFSGGALQEQFF. The CDR3 region has the DNA TGTGCCAGCAGCAAATTCAGCGGGGGGGCCTTACAGGAGCAGTTCTTC. The rearrangement links TRBV7-9 to TRBJ2-1; 10 positions agree with TRBD2. The CDR3 runs to 16 residues. J gave up 10 bases and V 5 bases, and 14 bases lay outside the gene matches. Germline V CDR1 and CDR2: SEHNR, FQNEAQ (reference sequence).

The J gene is TRBJ2-5, the V gene TRBV5-1; 10 bases agree with TRBD2. With V trimmed by 3 bases and J by 5 bases, 4 bases remained unmatched. The CDR3 is 14 amino acids. Germline V gives CDR1 SGHRS, CDR2 YFSETQ. The CDR3 DNA is TGCGCCAGCAGCTCAACTAGCGGGGTGGAGACCCAGTACTTC. Its protein is CASSSTSGVETQYF.

This chain links TRBV14 with TRBJ2-6; D gene uncertain. This CDR3 contains 13 residues. Germline CDR1 SGHDN, CDR2 FVKESK. The ends were cut back, 1 base at V and 4 bases at J, with 2 bases in the middle. The CDR3 is CASSQAGANVLTF. The CDR3 nucleotides are TGTGCCAGCAGCCAAGCAGGGGCCAACGTCCTGACTTTC.

V usage is TRBV2 and J usage is TRBJ2-5; TRBD2 is a possible D gene (6 bases). The germline CDR1 and CDR2 sequences are SNHLY and FYNNEI. CDR3 length: 15 amino acids. Here the CDR3 reads CASSGGVTGQETQYF. CDR3 sequence (DNA): TGTGCTTCTTCCGGGGGAGTGACGGGTCAAGAGACCCAGTACTTC.

This chain uses TRBV7-7 with TRBJ2-3, with 9 nucleotides matching TRBD2. Germline V CDR1 and CDR2: SSHAT, FNYEAQ (reference sequence). The CDR3 extends over 16 amino acids. Trimming took 1 base from V and 4 from J; bases not matched to a gene: 6. Here the CDR3 reads CASSLGSSGISDTQYF. Here the CDR3 DNA reads TGTGCCAGCAGCTTAGGGTCTAGCGGGATTTCAGATACGCAGTATTTT.

The rearrangement joins TRBV6-5 to TRBJ1-1; D gene ambiguous. Trimming removed 0 bases from V and 2 bases from J, with 13 bases in between. Germline V gene sequence: CDR1 MNHEY, CDR2 SVGAGI. This CDR3 region has 16 residues. The CDR3 sequence: CASSYSYSLSNTEAFF. The CDR3 DNA reads as TGTGCCAGCAGTTACTCGTACAGCCTCTCAAACACTGAAGCTTTCTTT.

This chain joins TRBV11-3 and TRBJ1-1, with D tentatively TRBD1 (5 bases). This CDR3 contains 14 residues. The V and J ends lost 1 base and 3 bases respectively, with 9 bases between them. CDR1 and CDR2 from the germline V gene are SGHNT and YENEEA. The CDR3: CASSLGGPDTEAFF. The DNA for the CDR3 is TGTGCCAGCAGCTTAGGGGGCCCTGACACTGAAGCTTTCTTT.

V and J are TRBV5-1 and TRBJ2-5; 10 bases agree with TRBD1. This CDR3 region has 16 residues. V shed 4 bases and J 1 base; nucleotides not matched to a gene: 7. Germline CDR1 and CDR2: SGHRS and YFSETQ. This CDR3 reads CASSPSTGGSQETQYF. The CDR3 coding sequence is TGCGCCAGCAGCCCCTCGACAGGGGGCTCCCAAGAGACCCAGTACTTC.

The J gene is TRBJ2-5, the V gene TRBV6-6, with D maybe TRBD2 (7 bases). CDR1 is MNHNY and CDR2 is SVGAGI in the germline V gene (reference sequence). V lost 5 bases, J lost 5 bases, and 21 bases lay in between. There are 16 residues in the CDR3. CDR3 sequence reads: CASSNRGTRGGETQYF. The CDR3 DNA follows: TGTGCCAGCAGTAACCGGGGGACCAGGGGAGGGGAGACCCAGTACTTC.

The chain employs TRBV5-5 and TRBJ1-2; 10 bases align to TRBD1. This CDR3 region has 14 residues. Trimming at V came to 4 bases and at J to 4 bases, leaving 4 bases not matched to a gene. Germline CDR1 reads SGHKS; CDR2 reads YYEKEE (reference sequence). Here the CDR3 reads CASSPGQGFYGYTF. The DNA of the CDR3 is TGTGCCAGCAGCCCGGGACAGGGGTTCTATGGCTACACCTTC.

The chain employs TRBV27 and TRBJ2-2, with 9 bases matching TRBD2. Germline-derived CDR1 and CDR2 are MNHEY and SMNVEV (reference sequence). The CDR3 sequence is 15 residues long. After removal of 6 bases from V and 7 bases from J, the junction contained 9 bases not matched to a gene. CDR3 sequence reads: CASRPPGLARGELFF. CDR3 DNA: TGTGCCAGCAGACCCCCGGGACTAGCCCGCGGGGAGCTGTTTTTT.

This chain connects TRBV28 to TRBJ2-7, with 9 positions matching TRBD1. Germline lookup yields CDR1 MDHEN and CDR2 SYDVKM. This CDR3 region has 14 residues. The ends lost 7 bases at V and 4 bases at J; junction bases unmatched: 8. DNA of the CDR3: TGTGCCAGCATCGTACAGGGGGCGACGTACGAGCAGTACTTC. Protein: CASIVQGATYEQYF.

This chain links TRBV5-4 with TRBJ1-6; D uncertain. V was pared by 1 base and J by 6 bases, with 14 bases between. Germline values: CDR1 SGHNT, CDR2 YYREEE (reference sequence). The CDR3 is 16 amino acids. In DNA, the CDR3 is TGTGCCAGCAGCTTGTCAACCGGGGTAGGTAATTCACCCCTCCACTTT. This gives the protein CASSLSTGVGNSPLHF.

There are a few counts of this clone. The chain couples TRBV19 to TRBJ2-5, with TRBD2 as a possible D gene (5 bases). The germline V gene encodes CDR1 LNHDA and CDR2 SQIVND (reference sequence). The V end was cut by 1 base, the J end by 4 bases, with 10 bases between. The CDR3 has 14 residues. The CDR3 loop is CASSIGSDGETQYF. DNA of the CDR3: TGTGCCAGTAGTATAGGTAGCGACGGAGAGACCCAGTACTTC.

CDR3 in amino acids: CASSLSTGVLQETQYF. The DNA of the CDR3 is TGCGCCAGCAGCTTGTCAACTGGGGTCCTACAAGAGACCCAGTACTTC. The chain uses TRBV5-1 and TRBJ2-5, with D unclear. This CDR3 has 16 residues. Per germline, CDR1 SGHRS and CDR2 YFSETQ. V shed 1 base and J shed 2 bases, with 15 bases lying between them.

The chain combines TRBV14 with TRBJ1-3, with a possible D match to TRBD1 (5 bases). V lost 4 bases and J lost 5, with 9 bases in between. Germline-derived CDR1 and CDR2 are SGHDN and FVKESK. The CDR3 consists of 13 residues. CDR3 sequence: CASSREGRNTIYF. As DNA, the CDR3 is TGTGCCAGCAGCCGGGAGGGGAGAAACACCATATATTTT.

The CDR3 DNA reads as TGTGCCAGCACCCAATGGGGTAGTGGAAACACCATATATTTT. It yields the protein CASTQWGSGNTIYF. The rearrangement links TRBV7-2 to TRBJ1-3; no clear D. Germline loops: CDR1 SGHTA, CDR2 FQGNSA. V was trimmed by 7 bases and J by 3 bases, leaving 13 bases between them. The CDR3 sequence is 14 residues long.

The CDR3 DNA sequence: TGTGCCAGCCACCTCGGGACGGTTAATGAAAAACTGTTTTTT. This sequence encodes CASHLGTVNEKLFF. J is TRBJ1-4 and V is TRBV19; TRBD1 might be the D (5 bases). The CDR3 sequence is 14 residues long. Per the germline V gene, CDR1 is LNHDA and CDR2 is SQIVND (reference sequence). The V end lost 9 bases, the J end lost 4 bases, and 15 bases lay between the germline ends.